The clone carrying this T cell receptor (beta chain) appeared a few times. This sample is part of a study of blood T cells in healthy people across ages. The CDR3 consists of 14 residues. V was pared by 5 bases and J by 1 base, with 11 bases between. The germline CDR1 and CDR2 sequences are SEHNR and FQNEAQ (reference sequence). The authors ran a second PCR of about 7 to 12 cycles using a sample-barcoded 5' primer and a J-beta primer mix. Tags on each cDNA molecule came from a template-switch adaptor with 12 random nucleotides. One entry per CDR3 protein, called by TCRdb with MiXCR from the 5' RACE reads. The data show over 1,500,000 distinct CDR3 sequences, about two fifths seen once.

V and J are TRBV7-9 and TRBJ1-1, with no clear D. This clonotype was sampled from a human donor in good health. The specimen was blood. The chain's CDR3 is CASSLPSQNTEAFF. CDR3 DNA sequence: TGTGCCAGCAGCCTACCCTCACAGAACACTGAAGCTTTCTTT. Full variable domain (rest looked up from reference TRBV7-9 and TRBJ1-1): DTGVSQNPRHKITKRGQNVTFRCDPISEHNRLYWYRQTLGQGPEFLTYFQNEAQLEKSRLLSDRFSAERPKGSFSTLEIQRTEQGDSAMYLCASSLPSQNTEAFFGQGTRLTVV.